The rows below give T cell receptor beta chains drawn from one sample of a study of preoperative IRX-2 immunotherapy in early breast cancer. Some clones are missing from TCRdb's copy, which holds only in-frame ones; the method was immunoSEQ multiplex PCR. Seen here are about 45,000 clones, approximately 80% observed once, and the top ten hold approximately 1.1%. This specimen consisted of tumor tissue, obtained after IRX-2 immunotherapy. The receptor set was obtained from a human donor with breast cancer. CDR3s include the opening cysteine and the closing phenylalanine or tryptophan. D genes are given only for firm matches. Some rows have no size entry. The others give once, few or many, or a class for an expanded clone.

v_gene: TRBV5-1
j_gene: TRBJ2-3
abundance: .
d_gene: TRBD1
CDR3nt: TGCGCCAGCAACAAAAAAACTAGACAGGGAGGCACAGATACGCAGTATTTT
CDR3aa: CASNKKTRQGGTDTQYF

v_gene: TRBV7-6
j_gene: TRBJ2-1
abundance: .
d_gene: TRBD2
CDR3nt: TGTGCCAGCAGACGAACTAGCGGGAGCGATGAGCAGTTCTTC
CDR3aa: CASRRTSGSDEQFF

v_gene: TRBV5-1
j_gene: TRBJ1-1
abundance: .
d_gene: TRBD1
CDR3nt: TGCGCCAGCAGCCCGCGCAGGGGGGACACTGAAGCTTTCTTT
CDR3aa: CASSPRRGDTEAFF

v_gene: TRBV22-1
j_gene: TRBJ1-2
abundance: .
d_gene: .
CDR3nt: TGTGCCAGCAGACCTCTGGGTTATGGCTACACCTTC
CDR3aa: CASRPLGYGYTF

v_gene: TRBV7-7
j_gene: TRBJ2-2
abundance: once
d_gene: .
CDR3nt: TGTGCCAGCAGCTTATTCAGGGTCGGGCATGCAGGGAACACCGGGGAGCTGTTTTTT
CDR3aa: CASSLFRVGHAGNTGELFF

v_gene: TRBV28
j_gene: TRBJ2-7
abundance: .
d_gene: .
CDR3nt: TGTGCCAGTACCCATCGGCGGGCTAGCTCAACCTACGAGCAGTACTTC
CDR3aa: CASTHRRASSTYEQYF

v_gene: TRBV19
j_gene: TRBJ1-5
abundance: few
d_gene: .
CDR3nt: TGTGCCAGTAGTATGGGATCGGGACCTCAGCATTTT
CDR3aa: CASSMGSGPQHF

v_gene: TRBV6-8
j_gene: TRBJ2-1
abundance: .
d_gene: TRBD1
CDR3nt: TGTGCCAGCAACCCCATACCGGGACAGGGATACAATGAGCAGTTCTTC
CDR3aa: CASNPIPGQGYNEQFF

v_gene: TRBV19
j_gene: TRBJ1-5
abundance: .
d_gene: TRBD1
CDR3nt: TGTGCCAGTAGTATTGTGGGACAGGGTTTAATCCCCCAGCATTTT
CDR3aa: CASSIVGQGLIPQHF

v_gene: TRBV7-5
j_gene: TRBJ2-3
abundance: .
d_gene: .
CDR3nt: TGTGCCAGCAGCTTTTTTTTGATAGGAGTGACAGCGGATACGCAGTATTTT
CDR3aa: CASSFFLIGVTADTQYF

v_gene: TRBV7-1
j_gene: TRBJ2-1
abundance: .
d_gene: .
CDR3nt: TGTGCCAGCAGCTTGGGACGGTCACTATACAATGAGCAGTTCTTC
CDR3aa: CASSLGRSLYNEQFF

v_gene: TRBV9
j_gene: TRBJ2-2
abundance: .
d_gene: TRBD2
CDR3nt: TGTGCCAGCAGCGGCGGACTAGCGGGGAACACCGGGGAGCTGTTTTTT
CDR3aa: CASSGGLAGNTGELFF

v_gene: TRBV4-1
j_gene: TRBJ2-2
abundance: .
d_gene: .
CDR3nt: TGCGCCAGCAGCCAAGAGGTCGTACCCGGGGAGCTGTTTTTT
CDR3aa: CASSQEVVPGELFF